These T cell receptor beta chains were read from a single sample in a study of PD-1 blockade in mismatch repair-deficient tumors. TCRdb keeps only in-frame clones here, not all; method: immunoSEQ multiplex PCR. The table lists about 110,000 clones, roughly 80% of them singletons. The starting material was peripheral blood, obtained about 13 months after starting pembrolizumab. These receptors originate from an adult with mismatch repair-deficient cancer. Each CDR3 is given with its conserved first and last residue. The order of the fields is clone size, J gene, V gene, CDR3 protein. A row's size may be missing; if present it is once, few, many or a size class.

size: once; J: TRBJ1-2; V: TRBV6-5; CDR3: CASSQQGRANYGYTF
size: -; J: TRBJ2-1; V: TRBV20-1; CDR3: CSARTASEQFF
size: -; J: TRBJ2-2; V: TRBV11-3; CDR3: CASSLVPAKNTGELFF
size: -; J: TRBJ1-5; V: TRBV21-1; CDR3: CASSKGAGRKIQPQHF
size: few; J: TRBJ2-1; V: TRBV9; CDR3: CASSVDKHPSYNEQFF
size: -; J: TRBJ2-3; V: TRBV9; CDR3: CASSVAVGASGSSDTQYF
size: -; J: TRBJ2-1; V: TRBV30; CDR3: CAGYWGGLGEQFF
size: -; J: TRBJ1-4; V: TRBV7-2; CDR3: CASSVDRGEKLFF
size: -; J: TRBJ2-3; V: TRBV7-2; CDR3: CASSLSSGNTDTQYF
size: -; J: TRBJ2-3; V: TRBV15; CDR3: CATSKTTDTQYF